Each of the 4 T cell receptor beta chains below was sequenced from the same sample in a study of T cells after yellow fever vaccination. TCRdb re-derived calls from the 5' RACE reads in MiXCR, one entry per CDR3 protein. The sample contains some 400,000 distinct CDR3 sequences, around a sixth of which appear only once. Sequenced material: PBMCs, taken before the yellow fever booster vaccination. These receptors all stem from a young man who received the YFV17D yellow fever vaccine.

V is TRBV19 and J is TRBJ1-1; D gene ambiguous. The V gene lost 2 bases and the J gene lost 4 bases, with 11 bases spanning the gap. Looked up from germline, CDR1 is LNHDA and CDR2 is SQIVND (reference sequence). CDR3 size: 14 residues. CDR3 loop: CASSISWVGTEAFF. The CDR3 DNA sequence: TGTGCCAGTAGTATATCCTGGGTGGGCACTGAAGCTTTCTTT.

The CDR3 loop is CASSQGTGGIGEQFF. The CDR3 coding sequence is TGCGCCAGCAGCCAGGGGACAGGGGGCATAGGTGAGCAGTTCTTC. The chain uses TRBV4-3 and TRBJ2-1; TRBD1 aligns across 12 bases. Germline CDR1 is LGHNA and CDR2 is YSLEER. Trimming removed 3 bases from V and 9 bases from J; junction bases left unmatched: 6. The CDR3 runs 15 residues.

This chain joins TRBV6-5 and TRBJ2-2, with TRBD2 matching 13 bases. Trimming cost V 5 bases and J 7 bases; bases outside gene matches: 4. Germline V lookup: CDR1 MNHEY, CDR2 SVGAGI. This CDR3 contains 15 residues. The CDR3 here is CASSGLAGVNGELFF. CDR3 DNA: TGTGCCAGCAGTGGACTAGCGGGGGTCAACGGGGAGCTGTTTTTT.

The chain has TRBV11-2 and TRBJ2-2; D gene ambiguous. The V and J ends lost 1 base and 1 base respectively, with 7 bases between them. The CDR3 loop spans 15 amino acids. Germline V lookup: CDR1 SGHAT, CDR2 FQNNGV. The CDR3 protein is CASSLGAGNTGELFF. As DNA, the CDR3 is TGTGCCAGCAGCTTAGGTGCAGGGAACACCGGGGAGCTGTTTTTT.